The 2 T cell receptor beta chains listed next were all sequenced from one sample in a study of blood T cells in healthy people across ages. Primers used in a second PCR of roughly 6 to 12 cycles were a sample-barcoded 5' primer and a J-beta primer mix. A single record per CDR3 protein comes from TCRdb applying MiXCR to the 5' RACE reads. Of some 900,000 distinct CDR3 sequences listed, 29% were seen once; the top ten hold around 15%. The sample taken for sequencing was blood. Source of these receptors: a woman older than 75 in good health.

The rearrangement links TRBV7-2 to TRBJ1-1, with D perhaps matching TRBD1 (5 bases). Germline V CDR1 and CDR2: SGHTA, FQGNSA. This CDR3 has 15 residues. Between the trimmed V and J ends, which lost 4 bases and 4 bases, there was a span of 16 bases. CDR3 DNA sequence: TGTGCCAGCAGCTATGCCGGGGGGTTAGGCACTGAAGCTTTCTTT. As protein: CASSYAGGLGTEAFF. Together with reference TRBV7-2 and TRBJ1-1, the CDR3 gives the full variable domain: GAGVSQSPSNKVTEKGKDVELRCDPISGHTALYWYRQSLGQGLEFLIYFQGNSAPDKSGLPSDRFSAERTGGSVSTLTIQRTQQEDSAVYLCASSYAGGLGTEAFFGQGTRLTVV.

This clonotype was seen repeatedly, ten times or more. This rearrangement joins TRBV7-2 to TRBJ2-5; D is ambiguous. The CDR3 has 13 residues. Germline values: CDR1 SGHTA, CDR2 FQGNSA. Trimming removed 2 bases at V and 5 bases at J, with 9 bases between. CDR3 sequence reads: CASSLFRTETQYF. For the CDR3, the DNA is TGTGCCAGCAGCTTATTCCGGACGGAGACCCAGTACTTC.